This T cell receptor beta chain emerged from a study of identical twins. Study-level points and caveats: Weaker excess twin sharing was observed in beta out-of-frame sequences. In cord blood, abundant beta clonotypes had fewer insertions; memory showed no trend. The study drew conclusions from cross-sectional statistical analysis, not from following the same donors.

TCRdb processed the 5' RACE reads anew with MiXCR; each CDR3 protein has one entry. The sample includes roughly 1.6 million distinct CDR3 sequences, less than 40% seen only once; the top ten take 0.27%. In regard to this clonotype: Its antigen is unknown.

The clonotype originates from a newborn girl in good health. Sample: cord blood.

CDR3 DNA sequence: TGCAGCGTTGGTTATCGGCGACAGGGTTATACTGAAGCTTTCTTT. Translation: CSVGYRRQGYTEAFF. The chain uses TRBV29-1 and TRBJ1-1; 7 nucleotides align to TRBD1. This CDR3 spans 15 amino acids. The V gene's germline CDR1 is SQVTM and CDR2 ANQGSEA. Unmatched junction bases numbered 13, after V lost 4 bases and J lost 5 bases.